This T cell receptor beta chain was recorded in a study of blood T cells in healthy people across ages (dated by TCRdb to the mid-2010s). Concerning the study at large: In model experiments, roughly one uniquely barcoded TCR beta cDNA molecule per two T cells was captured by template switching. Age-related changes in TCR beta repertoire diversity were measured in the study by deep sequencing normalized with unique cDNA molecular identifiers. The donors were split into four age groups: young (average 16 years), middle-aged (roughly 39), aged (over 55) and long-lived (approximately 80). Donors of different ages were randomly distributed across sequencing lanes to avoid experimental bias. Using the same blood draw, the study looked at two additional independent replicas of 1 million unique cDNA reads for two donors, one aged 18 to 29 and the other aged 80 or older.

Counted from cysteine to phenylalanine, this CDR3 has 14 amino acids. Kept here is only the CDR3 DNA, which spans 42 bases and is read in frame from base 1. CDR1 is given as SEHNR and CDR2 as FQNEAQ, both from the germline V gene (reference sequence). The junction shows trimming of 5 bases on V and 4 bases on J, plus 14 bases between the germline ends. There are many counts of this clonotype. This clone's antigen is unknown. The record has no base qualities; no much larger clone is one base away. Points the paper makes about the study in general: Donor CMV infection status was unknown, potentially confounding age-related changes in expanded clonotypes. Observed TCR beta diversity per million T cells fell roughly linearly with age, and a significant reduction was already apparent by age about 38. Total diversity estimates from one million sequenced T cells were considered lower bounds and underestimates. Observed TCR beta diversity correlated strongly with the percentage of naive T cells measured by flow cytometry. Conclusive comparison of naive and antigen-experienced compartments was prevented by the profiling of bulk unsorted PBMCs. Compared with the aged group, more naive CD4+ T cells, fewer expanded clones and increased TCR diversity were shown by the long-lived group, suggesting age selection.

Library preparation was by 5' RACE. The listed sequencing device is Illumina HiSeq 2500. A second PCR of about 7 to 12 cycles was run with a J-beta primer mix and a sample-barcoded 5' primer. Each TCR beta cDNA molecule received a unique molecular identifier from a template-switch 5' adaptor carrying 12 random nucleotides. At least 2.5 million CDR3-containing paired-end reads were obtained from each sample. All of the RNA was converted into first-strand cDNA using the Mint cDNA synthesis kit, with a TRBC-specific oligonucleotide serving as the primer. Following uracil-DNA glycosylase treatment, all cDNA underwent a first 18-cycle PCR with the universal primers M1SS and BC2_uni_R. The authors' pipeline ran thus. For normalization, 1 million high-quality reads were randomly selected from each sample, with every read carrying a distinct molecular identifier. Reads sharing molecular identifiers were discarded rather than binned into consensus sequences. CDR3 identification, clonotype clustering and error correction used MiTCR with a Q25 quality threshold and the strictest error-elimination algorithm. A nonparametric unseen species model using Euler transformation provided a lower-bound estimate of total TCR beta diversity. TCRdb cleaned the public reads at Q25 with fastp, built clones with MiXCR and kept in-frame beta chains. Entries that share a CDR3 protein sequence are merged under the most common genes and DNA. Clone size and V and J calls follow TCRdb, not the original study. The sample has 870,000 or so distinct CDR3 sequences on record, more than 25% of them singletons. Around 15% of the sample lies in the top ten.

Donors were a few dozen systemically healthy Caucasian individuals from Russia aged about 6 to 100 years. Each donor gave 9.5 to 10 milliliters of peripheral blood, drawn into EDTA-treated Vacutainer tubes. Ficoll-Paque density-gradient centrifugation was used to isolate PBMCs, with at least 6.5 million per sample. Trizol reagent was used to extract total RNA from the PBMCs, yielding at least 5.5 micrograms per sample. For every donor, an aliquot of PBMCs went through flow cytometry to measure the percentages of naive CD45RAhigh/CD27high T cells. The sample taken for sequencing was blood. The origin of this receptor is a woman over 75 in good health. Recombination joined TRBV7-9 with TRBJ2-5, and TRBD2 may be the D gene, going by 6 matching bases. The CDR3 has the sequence CASSRDLAGETQYF. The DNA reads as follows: TGTGCCAGCAGCCGGGACTTAGCAGGAGAGACCCAGTACTTC. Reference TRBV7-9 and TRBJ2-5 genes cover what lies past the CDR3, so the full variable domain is DTGVSQNPRHKITKRGQNVTFRCDPISEHNRLYWYRQTLGQGPEFLTYFQNEAQLEKSRLLSDRFSAERPKGSFSTLEIQRTEQGDSAMYLCASSRDLAGETQYFGPGTRLLVL.